The source of this T cell receptor beta chain is a study of shared clonotypes between healthy human individuals. As for this clone: Its antigen is still unknown.

Notes on the study in general: The expectation was that sequencing depth would affect clonotype sharing among donors.

Sequenced by immunoSEQ multiplex PCR; TCRdb stores in-frame clones only, minus some. The sample lists about 1,800,000 clones; approximately 94% were seen once. This CDR3 has 13 amino acids. Germline V gene lookup returns CDR1 SGHDT and CDR2 YYEEEE. V was clipped by 7 bases and J by 5 bases; unmatched bases: 7. Naivety among CD8 cells was defined by CD45RO negativity and positive CCR7 selection, thereby excluding terminally differentiated effector memory CD45RA+ cells. Material: naive CD8+ T cells sorted from blood. The sequence came from a young man in good health. The gene calls are TRBV5-6 and TRBJ1-1; 8 bases match TRBD1. The CDR3 nucleotides read TGTGCCAGCCTCAGGGGGCGAGGAACTGAAGCTTTCTTT. Amino acids: CASLRGRGTEAFF.